These 21 T cell receptor beta chains were sequenced from one sample in a study of graft-versus-host responses after intestinal transplantation. Antigen specificity for these receptors is unknown. Generated by immunoSEQ multiplex PCR, the TCRdb table keeps only in-frame clones and is missing some. This table has about 130,000 clones, about 93% appearing once. Material: unstimulated CD4+ T cells sorted from spleen or lymph node cells, obtained before intestinal transplant. Receptors originate from a human donor who received an intestinal transplant.

This clone was counted a few times. The V gene is TRBV18, the J gene TRBJ1-3, with 7 nucleotides matching TRBD1. V lost 0 bases and J lost 7; bases outside the gene matches: 3. CDR3 size: 14 residues. Germline V lookup: CDR1 KGHSH, CDR2 LQKENI. The CDR3 sequence: CASSPPGTANTIYF. The DNA for the CDR3 is TGTGCCAGCTCACCACCGGGGACAGCGAACACCATATATTTT.

The chain has TRBV7-6 and TRBJ1-4; D is unclear. The CDR3 is 13 amino acids. Trimming shortened V by 4 bases and J by 6 bases, and 9 bases separated the two germline ends. The germline V gene has CDR1 SGHVS and CDR2 FNYEAQ. The CDR3 spells CASSSLAYEKLFF. CDR3 DNA: TGTGCCAGCAGCTCCCTAGCATATGAAAAACTGTTTTTT.

The chain has TRBV14 and TRBJ1-3; no firm D call. The germline V gene encodes CDR1 SGHDN and CDR2 FVKESK. The CDR3 is 14 amino acids. V gave up 4 bases and J gave up 3 bases, with 10 bases separating them. CDR3 nucleotides: TGTGCCAGCAGCCTGGGGTTAAGTGGAAACACCATATATTTT. It is translated as CASSLGLSGNTIYF.

This sequence joins TRBV19 and TRBJ2-3; 8 bases are a match to TRBD2. Looked up from germline, CDR1 is LNHDA and CDR2 is SQIVND (reference sequence). The CDR3 is made up of 18 amino acids. The V segment lost 3 bases and the J segment 1 base; nucleotides outside the gene matches: 12. The CDR3 DNA is TGTGCCAGTAGTATCGGCGGCGGGAGGTTGGCCGGCACAGATACGCAGTATTTT. Protein sequence: CASSIGGGRLAGTDTQYF.

This chain joins TRBV5-1 and TRBJ1-6; D is perhaps TRBD1 (6 bases). Germline V lookup: CDR1 SGHRS, CDR2 YFSETQ. The CDR3 consists of 16 residues. V lost 0 bases, J lost 8 bases, and 15 bases lay in between. CDR3 DNA sequence: TGCGCCAGCAGCTTGGACCGCGACACAGGGCATTCACCCCTCCACTTT. Protein sequence: CASSLDRDTGHSPLHF.

As regards this clone: One end of the junction is discordant with germline, which a read error may explain. The identical CDR3 is also encoded by other nucleotide sequences in the sample. This sequence joins TRBV12-5 and TRBJ1-1, with a tentative D call TRBD1 (6 bases). Germline V CDR1 and CDR2: LGHNT, FRNRAP. The length of the CDR3 is 12 residues. The CDR3 bases are TGTGCTAGTGGGTTGGTGGGGGGGGCCGCTTTCTTT. Residues: CASGLVGGAAFF.

This chain joins TRBV7-9 and TRBJ2-1; TRBD1 matches at 10 bases. This CDR3 is built from 14 residues. V lost 5 bases and J lost 6; bases outside the gene matches: 4. Per the germline V gene, CDR1 is SEHNR and CDR2 is FQNEAQ (reference sequence). CDR3: CASSPGTGVNEQFF. The CDR3 DNA reads as TGTGCCAGCAGCCCCGGGACAGGGGTCAATGAGCAGTTCTTC.

This clone was observed once. This chain links TRBV6-1 with TRBJ1-4, with D possibly matching TRBD1 (6 bases). Germline CDR1 is MNHNS and CDR2 is SASEGT. The V end was cut by 6 bases, the J end by 7 bases, with 18 bases between. The CDR3 is 15 amino acids. Here the CDR3 reads CASSGVGQTFEKLFF. CDR3 DNA: TGTGCCAGCAGCGGAGTAGGACAGACATTTGAAAAACTGTTTTTT.

The gene calls are TRBV7-3 and TRBJ2-1; TRBD2 aligns across 8 bases. Germline CDR1 SGHTA, CDR2 FQGTGA. The CDR3 is 16 amino acids. The J segment lost 4 bases and the V segment lost 1 base, leaving 6 bases of the junction unmatched. The CDR3 spells CASSLIVTSGYNEQFF. In DNA form, the CDR3 reads TGTGCCAGCAGCTTAATCGTAACTAGCGGTTACAATGAGCAGTTCTTC.

J is TRBJ1-5 and V is TRBV7-2; D is ambiguous. V lost 1 base and J 4 bases, leaving 11 bases between the germline ends. This CDR3 has 15 residues. The germline gives CDR1 SGHTA, CDR2 FQGNSA. The CDR3 sequence: CASSLVAGSNQPQHF. The CDR3 DNA sequence: TGTGCCAGCAGCTTAGTGGCAGGTTCTAATCAGCCCCAGCATTTT.

This chain uses TRBV6-1 with TRBJ2-1, with D uncertain. The CDR3 loop spans 13 amino acids. Trimming pared 3 bases from V and 4 bases from J, leaving 7 bases between. Per the germline V gene, CDR1 is MNHNS and CDR2 is SASEGT. CDR3 in amino acids: CASSDTLYNEQFF. The CDR3 DNA reads as TGTGCCAGCAGTGATACTCTTTACAATGAGCAGTTCTTC.

The chain links TRBV28 to TRBJ2-2; D is perhaps TRBD2 (5 bases). From germline, CDR1 is MDHEN and CDR2 SYDVKM. V lost 8 bases and J lost 3, with 10 bases in between. The CDR3 runs 13 residues. Written as DNA, the CDR3 is TGTGCCAGCCTTAGGCGGGACACCGGGGAGCTGTTTTTT. It translates to CASLRRDTGELFF.

As to this clone: At the DNA level, this CDR3 is encoded by other sequences in the same sample as well. This chain links TRBV30 with TRBJ2-5, with a possible D match to TRBD2 (5 bases). This CDR3 contains 13 residues. V lost 2 bases, J lost 2 bases, and 9 bases lay in between. Germline V gene lookup returns CDR1 GTSNPN and CDR2 SVGIG (reference sequence). The CDR3 loop reads CAWSRGRQETQYF. CDR3 nucleotides: TGTGCCTGGAGTAGAGGGCGGCAAGAGACCCAGTACTTC.

J is TRBJ2-1 and V is TRBV10-3, with a possible D match to TRBD2 (6 bases). The CDR3 length is 14 residues. V was cut by 4 bases and J by 4 bases, with 11 bases left in between. Germline V gives CDR1 ENHRY, CDR2 SYGVKD. CDR3 bases: TGTGCCATCAGTGGGGGGACTGTATACAATGAGCAGTTCTTC. Protein product: CAISGGTVYNEQFF.

This chain links TRBV6-5 with TRBJ2-5; D is uncertain. V lost 11 bases to trimming and J lost 3 bases, with 7 bases between them. Per the germline V gene, CDR1 is MNHEY and CDR2 is SVGAGI. CDR3 length equals 10 residues. Here the CDR3 DNA reads TGTGCCGGCCTCAAAGAGACCCAGTACTTC. This gives the protein CAGLKETQYF.

The chain has TRBV5-5 and TRBJ2-6, with D possibly being TRBD2 (6 bases). Trimming removed 2 bases at V and 0 bases at J, with 6 bases between. This CDR3 is built from 15 residues. Germline V CDR1 and CDR2: SGHKS, YYEKEE (reference sequence). CDR3 bases: TGTGCCAGCAGCTTCGGGAGCTCTGGGGCCAACGTCCTGACTTTC. Its protein product is CASSFGSSGANVLTF.

The sample holds a few counts of this clone. The chain uses TRBV5-4 and TRBJ1-2; TRBD1 might be the D (6 bases). The ends were cut back, 5 bases at V and 8 bases at J, with 19 bases in the middle. Germline CDR1 SGHNT, CDR2 YYREEE (reference sequence). CDR3 length: 14 residues. CDR3 nucleotides: TGTGCCAGCAGGTTTGGGTCGGGGGGCCAGGGCTACACCTTC. Its translation is CASRFGSGGQGYTF.

The CDR3 here is CASSPTRGGGNQPQHF. Here the CDR3 DNA reads TGTGCCAGCTCGCCTACCCGCGGGGGCGGGAATCAGCCCCAGCATTTT. The chain has TRBV28 and TRBJ1-5; possible D gene TRBD1, 6 bases. This CDR3 is built from 16 residues. V was trimmed by 8 bases and J by 4 bases, leaving 21 bases between them. CDR1 and CDR2 from the germline V gene are MDHEN and SYDVKM.

V gene TRBV18 combines with J gene TRBJ2-5; TRBD2 aligns across 11 bases. Matching the DNA end better, TRBJ2-7 makes the J call doubtful. In germline, CDR1 is KGHSH, CDR2 LQKENI. The CDR3 covers 16 residues. CDR3 nucleotide sequence: TGTGCCAGCTCACCACTGGGACTAGCGGAGGGCTACGAGCAGTACTTC. It translates to CASSPLGLAEGYEQYF.

The chain joins TRBV28 to TRBJ2-5; TRBD1 matches 7 bases. The CDR3 length is 14 residues. The germline gives CDR1 MDHEN, CDR2 SYDVKM. With 8 bases clipped from V and 2 bases from J, the junction kept 8 bases outside the gene matches. The CDR3 region is CASGLGTDQETQYF. In DNA form, the CDR3 reads TGTGCCAGCGGCTTAGGGACAGATCAAGAGACCCAGTACTTC.

V usage is TRBV9 and J usage is TRBJ2-2; D uncertain. V was pared by 4 bases and J by 6 bases, with 4 bases between. Germline CDR1 SGDLS, CDR2 YYNGEE. The CDR3 spans 11 residues. The CDR3 protein is CASSRPGELFF. The CDR3 bases are TGTGCCAGCAGCCGGCCCGGGGAGCTGTTTTTT.